What follows is one T cell receptor (beta chain) and its context. The data were taken from a study of blood T cells in healthy people across ages. Trimming shortened V by 0 bases and J by 3 bases, and 13 bases separated the two germline ends. The length of the CDR3 is 16 residues. Germline V lookup: CDR1 LGHNA, CDR2 YNFKEQ. A J-beta primer mix and a sample-barcoded 5' primer were used in a second PCR of about 7 to 12 cycles. TCRdb re-derived calls from the 5' RACE reads in MiXCR, one entry per CDR3 protein. The table lists more than 1.4 million distinct CDR3 sequences, approximately 40% of them singletons.

The sequenced material came from blood. The chain carries TRBV4-2 and TRBJ2-3; weak D call: TRBD1 (6 bases). This sequence was found in a woman aged 18-30 years in good health. Here the CDR3 DNA reads TGTGCCAGCAGCCAAGATAGGGGGTTAGTGACAGATACGCAGTATTTT. Protein: CASSQDRGLVTDTQYF.